This T cell receptor beta chain was obtained from a study of blood T cells in healthy people across ages. Study-level findings and limits: Across the age range, TCR beta diversity per million T cells fell in a roughly linear way. Bulk PBMC profiling left naive and antigen-experienced comparisons inconclusive. Estimates of total diversity, which came from one million sequenced T cells, were considered to be underestimates.

Together with a sample-barcoded 5' primer, a J-beta primer mix was included in a second PCR lasting roughly 6 to 12 cycles. TCRdb analysed the 5' RACE reads with MiXCR anew, one entry per CDR3 protein. The sample consists of around 1,000,000 distinct CDR3 sequences, approximately 25% of them appearing once. Notes on this clonotype: As yet, its antigen is unknown.

Trimming pared 6 bases from V and 1 base from J, leaving 6 bases between. Germline CDR1 LNHDA, CDR2 SQIVND (reference sequence). The CDR3 spans 12 residues. These records were also assigned to another study, of T cells of mothers and their children.

The TCR comes from a girl aged 2 to 9 in good health. The sequenced material came from blood. This chain joins TRBV19 and TRBJ1-1, with D uncertain. This chain's CDR3 is CASRTENTEAFF. Written as DNA, the CDR3 is TGTGCCAGTAGAACAGAGAACACTGAAGCTTTCTTT. The full variable domain, with the rest looked up from reference TRBV19 and TRBJ1-1, is DGGITQSPKYLFRKEGQNVTLSCEQNLNHDAMYWYRQDPGQGLRLIYYSQIVNDFQKGDIAEGYSVSREKKESFPLTVTSAQKNPTAFYLCASRTENTEAFFGQGTRLTVV.